This T cell receptor (beta chain) was retrieved from a study of shared clonotypes between healthy human individuals. CDR1 is MNHNS and CDR2 is SASEGT in the germline V gene. There are 16 residues in the CDR3. The germline V and J ends were trimmed by 4 bases and 3 bases, with 17 bases remaining between them. TCRdb keeps only in-frame clones here, not all; method: immunoSEQ multiplex PCR. The data contain some 660,000 clones, around four fifths of them seen just once; the ten biggest clones take up around 1.8%. What was sequenced was memory CD4+ T cells sorted from blood. Subset in this sample: CD45RA-negative fraction. The receptor's source is a young woman in good health. The V call is TRBV6-1, the J call TRBJ2-3, with D perhaps TRBD1 (5 bases). CDR3 nucleotides: TGTGCCAGCAGTGCCGTTTGGGGCATTCAGACAGATACGCAGTATTTT. The encoded protein is CASSAVWGIQTDTQYF.